Below, one T cell receptor beta chain is given with its context. Original handling: Nucleated cell counts were estimated from reference gene primer amplification. Data came from immunoSEQ multiplex PCR; TCRdb stores just in-frame clones and leaves some out. D and trimming were read from the DNA, whereas the V and J calls and clone size are those reported in that table. The sample has approximately 180,000 clones; 80% to 90% are singletons. This sample is part of a study of blood T cell repertoires in COVID-19. In germline, CDR1 is SQVTM, CDR2 ANQGSEA. The CDR3 covers 16 residues. V dropped 2 bases and J dropped 5; count of bases not matched to a gene: 10.

The TCR comes from a human donor with active or convalescent COVID-19. The donor label of this sample is uncertain. The sample was peripheral blood. The gene calls are TRBV29-1 and TRBJ2-2; 8 bases map to TRBD1. In DNA, the CDR3 is TGCAGCGTTGAATTGCGGACAGGGCTAGAGACCGGGGAGCTGTTTTTT. Amino acids: CSVELRTGLETGELFF.